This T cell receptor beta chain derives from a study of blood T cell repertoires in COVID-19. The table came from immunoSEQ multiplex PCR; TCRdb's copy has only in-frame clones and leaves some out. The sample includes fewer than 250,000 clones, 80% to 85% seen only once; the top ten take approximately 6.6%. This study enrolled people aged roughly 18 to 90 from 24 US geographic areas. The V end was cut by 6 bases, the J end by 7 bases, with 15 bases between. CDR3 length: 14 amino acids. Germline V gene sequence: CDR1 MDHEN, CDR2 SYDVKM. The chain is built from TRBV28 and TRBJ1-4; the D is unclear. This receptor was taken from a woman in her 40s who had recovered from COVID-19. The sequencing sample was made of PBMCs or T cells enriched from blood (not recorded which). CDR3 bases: TGTGCCAGCAGGCCCAGTGGGCTCGGTGAAAAACTGTTTTTT. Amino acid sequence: CASRPSGLGEKLFF.